This T cell receptor beta chain derives from a study of circulating CD8 cells and anti-PD-1 response in melanoma. About the research overall: Every 2 weeks, patients got 3 mg/kg nivolumab intravenously.

V was clipped by 4 bases and J by 5 bases, with 7 bases between them. CDR1 is SGHTA, CDR2 FQGTGA, per germline. The CDR3 totals 12 residues. This clonotype qualifies as large. No antigen is known for it. Each library started from about 15 ng of total RNA using the QIAseq Immune Repertoire TCR panel. Via MiXCR, TCRdb re-called the reads, giving one row per CDR3 protein. The sample contains approximately 780 distinct CDR3 sequences, over 7% of which appear only once. Study-level findings and limits: PD-1 and DPOS subsets showed similar, higher clonality than DNEG. Published repertoire comparisons used only baseline and M1 samples. No tumor material was available, so peptide assays assessed reactivity.

Live CD3+CD8+TCRalphabeta+ cells were sorted into four subsets by PD-1 and/or TIGIT. The genes are TRBV7-3 and TRBJ2-3, with D hard to call. The sequenced sample was CD8+ T cells from PBMCs, obtained at baseline or after one month of anti-PD-1 therapy (not recorded which). This receptor was identified in a human donor with melanoma. The CDR3 DNA follows: TGTGCCAGCAGCTCCGTAGGAGATACGCAGTATTTT. Translation: CASSSVGDTQYF.